The entry that follows covers one T cell receptor (beta chain) sequence. Its antigen is still unknown. Qualities for individual bases were not recorded, and no much larger clone is one base off. The data stem from a study of CD8 T cells in Susac syndrome (dated by TCRdb to the late 2010s). Study-level background: The study used repertoire sequencing to test whether antigen drove CD8+ T cell activation and differentiation in Susac syndrome. The clonality of the CD8+ T cell repertoire was compared across over 9 healthy donors, roughly 14 Susac syndrome patients and around 16 multiple sclerosis patients. General conclusions and limits of the study: The TCR sequencing and HLA analysis was acknowledged to have included a relatively small number of individuals.

RNA was extracted using the RNeasy kit, and roughly 0.5 to 1 microgram was reverse transcribed with random hexamers. The immunoSEQ multiplex PCR assay, covering 54 Vbeta and 13 Jbeta segments, was used to amplify TCR beta CDR3 regions. To correct PCR amplification bias, a synthetic template baseline was used for both primer optimization and computational correction. In the paper's pipeline: Reads were assigned to V, D and J genes according to IMGT and analyzed in immunoSEQ Analyzer, with only productive sequences retained. To calculate clonality, Shannon entropy was normalized by log2 of the number of productive unique sequences and then subtracted from one. Public and private clones were assessed among the 100 most prevalent clones of each patient and control. A clone was defined as Susac-specific if it was absent from the healthy and MS cohorts, from some 980 published viral clones and from other ImmuneACCESS disease sequences. The raw public data were reprocessed by TCRdb itself: fastp quality trimming at Q25, MiXCR clonotype calling, in-frame beta chains only. All rows with the same CDR3 protein become a single entry with the most common DNA and genes. The V and J calls were not made by the authors but by TCRdb's processing. Present in this sample are just over 80,000 distinct CDR3 sequences, around 94% of which were seen just once. The top ten constitute 0.26% of the sample.

High-throughput TCR beta sequencing profiled peripheral blood CD8+ and CD4+ T cells from healthy donors, Susac syndrome patients and multiple sclerosis patients. Healthy donors were included as age- and sex-matched controls. Bulk CD8+ and CD4+ T cells were purified by magnetic negative isolation, whereas CD8+ TEMRA cells were enriched by FACS. Blood was drawn into EDTA tubes, processed within 24 hours, and PBMCs were isolated by density gradient centrifugation. PBMCs intended for TCR sequencing were cryopreserved in liquid nitrogen and were subsequently thawed in a 37 degrees C water bath. A purity of at least 90% was achieved for sorted or isolated CD4+, CD8+ and CD8+ TEMRA cells. Including the terminal cysteine and phenylalanine, the CDR3 comprises 14 residues. Only CDR3 DNA remains: 42 bases, in frame from the first base. The germline V gene provides CDR1 SGDLS and CDR2 YYNGEE. The trim is 0 bases for V and 4 bases for J, with a gap of 10 bases between the germline ends.

This clonotype originated in a human donor in good health. Sequencing was performed on CD8+ T cells from PBMCs. The rearranged segments are TRBV9 and TRBJ1-2; the D gene identity is not certain. The CDR3 loop reads CASSVVNSFYGYTF. The nucleotides are TGTGCCAGCAGCGTAGTGAACAGTTTCTATGGCTACACCTTC. With the portions outside the CDR3 filled from the reference TRBV9 and TRBJ1-2 genes, the complete variable region becomes DSGVTQTPKHLITATGQRVTLRCSPRSGDLSVYWYQQSLDQGLQFLIQYYNGEERAKGNILERFSAQQFPDLHSELNLSSLELGDSALYFCASSVVNSFYGYTFGSGTRLTVV.